A single sample gave rise to the 28 T cell receptor beta chains below, sequenced in a study of T cell responses to AZD1222 COVID-19 vaccine. Generated by immunoSEQ multiplex PCR, the TCRdb table keeps only in-frame clones and is missing some. The table records about 140,000 clones, approximately 90% of them present only once. Sequenced material: peripheral blood, taken on day 0 of AZD1222 vaccination. The origin of the receptors is an adult in good health.

V usage is TRBV6-5 and J usage is TRBJ2-3; tentatively, D is TRBD1 or TRBD2 (6 bases each). V lost 8 bases and J 6 bases, leaving 15 bases between the germline ends. The CDR3 runs to 13 residues. Germline assignment: CDR1 MNHEY and CDR2 SVGAGI. CDR3 nucleotide sequence: TGTGCCAGCGGCGGGCAGGGGAGGGATACGCAGTATTTT. This codes for CASGGQGRDTQYF.

The chain has TRBV5-5 and TRBJ2-2; no definite D call. V lost 1 base, J lost 4 bases, and 14 bases lay in between. CDR1 is SGHKS, CDR2 YYEKEE, per germline (reference sequence). The CDR3 spans 16 residues. In nucleotides, the CDR3 is TGTGCCAGCAGCTTGCAGATGTTCGGTGGCACCGGGGAGCTGTTTTTT. Residues: CASSLQMFGGTGELFF. Looking up the rest from reference TRBV5-5 and TRBJ2-2 gives the full variable domain: DAGVTQSPTHLIKTRGQQVTLRCSPISGHKSVSWYQQVLGQGPQFIFQYYEKEERGRGNFPDRFSARQFPNYSSELNVNALLLGDSALYLCASSLQMFGGTGELFFGEGSRLTVL.

The rearrangement uses TRBV4-1 and TRBJ1-2, with a possible D match to TRBD1 (6 bases). From germline, CDR1 is MGHRA and CDR2 YSYEKL. Trimming stripped 1 base from V and 6 bases from J, with 15 bases between. This CDR3 has 15 residues. The CDR3 bases are TGCGCCAGCAGCCAAGTTGGACAGCGCAAAGATGGCTACACCTTC. It encodes CASSQVGQRKDGYTF.

The chain links TRBV11-2 to TRBJ1-2, with D maybe TRBD1 (6 bases). Trimming removed 3 bases at V and 7 bases at J, with 15 bases between. CDR3 length: 14 amino acids. CDR1 and CDR2 from the germline V gene are SGHAT and FQNNGV. CDR3 in DNA: TGTGCCAGCAGCTTTTCGACTCAAGGGGGTGGCTACACCTTC. Its translation: CASSFSTQGGGYTF. The full variable domain, in which reference TRBV11-2 and TRBJ1-2 provide the parts outside the CDR3, is EAGVAQSPRYKIIEKRQSVAFWCNPISGHATLYWYQQILGQGPKLLIQFQNNGVVDDSQLPKDRFSAERLKGVDSTLKIQPAKLEDSAVYLCASSFSTQGGGYTFGSGTRLTVV.

This rearrangement joins TRBV5-4 to TRBJ1-2; 7 nucleotides agree with TRBD1. Trimming took 3 bases from V and 2 from J; bases not matched to a gene: 7. Germline lookup yields CDR1 SGHNT and CDR2 YYREEE (reference sequence). The CDR3 runs 15 residues. This chain's CDR3 is CASSWDRNTNYGYTF. In DNA form, the CDR3 reads TGTGCCAGCAGCTGGGACAGAAATACCAACTATGGCTACACCTTC.

This clone was found a few times. This chain links TRBV28 with TRBJ2-1, with 9 bases fitting TRBD1. The germline V gene has CDR1 MDHEN and CDR2 SYDVKM. The CDR3 consists of 14 residues. Losses at the gene ends were 6 bases for V and 2 bases for J; bases not matched to a gene: 2. CDR3 sequence reads: CASRGQGAYNEQFF. The CDR3 DNA sequence: TGTGCCAGCAGGGGACAGGGCGCCTACAATGAGCAGTTCTTC. The whole variable domain, remainder taken from reference TRBV28 and TRBJ2-1, is DVKVTQSSRYLVKRTGEKVFLECVQDMDHENMFWYRQDPGLGLRLIYFSYDVKMKEKGDIPEGYSVSREKKERFSLILESASTNQTSMYLCASRGQGAYNEQFFGPGTRLTVL.

In its sample, this clone was seen a few times. This chain uses TRBV27 with TRBJ2-7; TRBD2 agrees at 16 bases. This CDR3 region has 15 residues. CDR1 is MNHEY and CDR2 is SMNVEV in the germline V gene (reference sequence). V shed 4 bases and J 8 bases; nucleotides not matched to a gene: 5. CDR3 DNA: TGTGCCAGCAGTTCCGGGACTAGCGGGAGGGGCAAGCAGTACTTC. This sequence encodes CASSSGTSGRGKQYF.

The rearrangement joins TRBV6-2 or TRBV6-3 to TRBJ1-2; a weak D match, TRBD1 (5 bases). The CDR3 extends over 13 amino acids. Germline V gene lookup returns CDR1 MNHEY and CDR2 SVGEGT. The V end was cut by 5 bases, the J end by 4 bases, with 11 bases between. The CDR3 coding sequence is TGTGCCAGCAGTCTACAGGCCTTCTATGGCTACACCTTC. Translation gives CASSLQAFYGYTF.

The genes are TRBV19 and TRBJ1-2, with no clear D. Trimming took 9 bases from V and 8 from J, leaving 22 bases between them. This CDR3 region has 14 residues. The V gene's germline CDR1 is LNHDA and CDR2 SQIVND (reference sequence). The CDR3 sequence: CASRTKMGTRGYTF. The CDR3 nucleotides read TGTGCCAGCAGAACCAAGATGGGCACTAGGGGCTACACCTTC.

This sequence joins TRBV6-1 and TRBJ1-2; the D gene is possibly TRBD1 (6 bases). The germline CDR1 and CDR2 sequences are MNHNS and SASEGT. The CDR3 totals 16 residues. The V and J ends lost 0 bases and 6 bases respectively, with 17 bases between them. CDR3: CASSEALGTSIDGYTF. Written as DNA, the CDR3 is TGTGCCAGCAGTGAAGCCCTTGGGACAAGTATCGATGGCTACACCTTC.

The J gene is TRBJ1-6, the V gene TRBV9, with D maybe TRBD1 (6 bases). The CDR3 is made up of 19 amino acids. V lost 0 bases, J lost 3 bases, and 19 bases lay in between. Per germline, CDR1 SGDLS and CDR2 YYNGEE. The CDR3 loop is CASSVAIRADSRYNSPLHF. CDR3 nucleotide sequence: TGTGCCAGCAGCGTAGCTATTAGAGCGGACAGCCGCTATAATTCACCCCTCCACTTT.

The V call is TRBV19, the J call TRBJ1-1; D is perhaps TRBD1 (5 bases). CDR3 length: 19 amino acids. The ends were cut back, 2 bases at V and 2 bases at J, with 24 bases in the middle. Germline CDR1 and CDR2: LNHDA and SQIVND (reference sequence). This chain's CDR3 is CASSIWAGGGSGVNTEAFF. The CDR3 DNA reads TGTGCCAGTAGTATATGGGCTGGGGGGGGATCAGGCGTTAACACTGAAGCTTTCTTT.

The chain couples TRBV29-1 to TRBJ1-1, with D unresolved. Germline CDR1 reads SQVTM; CDR2 reads ANQGSEA. V lost 1 base to trimming and J lost 10 bases, with 10 bases between them. This CDR3 comprises 11 residues. CDR3 sequence reads: CSVEAPSGAFF. The CDR3 DNA reads as TGCAGCGTTGAAGCCCCGAGCGGAGCTTTCTTT.

CDR3 DNA: TGTGCCAGAAGCTTAAACCGGACAGGGGCCTCCTACGAGCAGTACTTC. Protein: CARSLNRTGASYEQYF. The chain recombines TRBV5-3 with TRBJ2-7, with 9 bases lining up with TRBD1. TRBV5-3 is an ORF for which the function is uncertain. The V and J ends lost 2 bases and 0 bases, in that order; junction bases with no gene match: 6. The CDR3 runs to 16 residues.

The chain combines TRBV11-3 with TRBJ2-2, with TRBD1 matching 10 bases. V lost 1 base and J lost 5; bases outside the gene matches: 10. The germline gives CDR1 SGHNT, CDR2 YENEEA. CDR3 length equals 18 residues. The CDR3 bases are TGTGCCAGCAGCTTAGTAACCGGGACAGGGGCAGCGACCGGGGAGCTGTTTTTT. Amino acids: CASSLVTGTGAATGELFF.

This rearrangement joins TRBV9 to TRBJ2-2; D remains unclear. V lost 1 base, J lost 1 base, and 11 bases lay in between. This CDR3 spans 16 amino acids. Germline assignment: CDR1 SGDLS and CDR2 YYNGEE. In DNA, the CDR3 is TGTGCCAGCAGCGTAAACGCGGACCTGAACACCGGGGAGCTGTTTTTT. Protein product: CASSVNADLNTGELFF.

The chain recombines TRBV13 with TRBJ2-1, with a weak D call TRBD1 (6 bases). From germline, CDR1 is PRHDT and CDR2 FYEKMQ (reference sequence). V lost 6 bases and J lost 0, with 15 bases in between. There are 16 residues in the CDR3. CDR3 region: CASSSTARGSYNEQFF. In nucleotides, the CDR3 is TGTGCCAGCAGTTCGACCGCCAGGGGCTCCTACAATGAGCAGTTCTTC.

This clone was recorded a few times. The CDR3 loop is CASSHWGNTIYF. DNA of the CDR3: TGTGCCAGCAGCCACTGGGGAAACACCATATATTTT. This rearrangement joins TRBV4-2 to TRBJ1-3; D unresolved. Per germline, CDR1 LGHNA and CDR2 YNFKEQ. CDR3 length: 12 amino acids. Between the trimmed V and J ends, which lost 3 bases and 4 bases, there was a span of 4 bases.

The chain carries TRBV2 and TRBJ2-1; 14 nucleotides align to TRBD2. CDR3 length equals 22 residues. CDR1 is SNHLY, CDR2 FYNNEI, per germline. Trimming cost V 1 base and J 1 base; bases outside gene matches: 15. The CDR3 nucleotides read TGTGCCAGCAGTGAAGGGTATTGGGGGACTAGCGGGAGAGTGGGATCCTACAATGAGCAGTTCTTC. It is translated as CASSEGYWGTSGRVGSYNEQFF.

This clone showed up just a few times. The V call is TRBV7-9, the J call TRBJ2-7; 8 nucleotides align to TRBD2. CDR1 SEHNR and CDR2 FQNEAQ come from the germline V gene (reference sequence). The CDR3 spans 13 residues. V shed 4 bases and J 2 bases; nucleotides not matched to a gene: 1. The CDR3 sequence is CASSSGRAYEQYF. DNA of the CDR3: TGTGCCAGCAGCTCCGGGAGGGCCTACGAGCAGTACTTC.

This clone was counted only a few times. CDR3 loop: CASSLGRLMGSTNYGYTF. CDR3 sequence (DNA): TGTGCCAGCAGCTTAGGGAGGCTTATGGGGAGTACTAACTATGGCTACACCTTC. V and J are TRBV7-9 and TRBJ1-2; D is ambiguous. From germline, CDR1 is SEHNR and CDR2 FQNEAQ (reference sequence). This CDR3 comprises 18 residues. The ends were cut back, 1 base at V and 0 bases at J, with 18 bases in the middle.

The chain joins TRBV7-2 to TRBJ2-5; D unclear. V dropped 5 bases and J dropped 1 base, with 8 bases sitting between them. The CDR3 spans 13 residues. Germline-derived CDR1 and CDR2 are SGHTA and FQGNSA. CDR3 in amino acids: CASSRAPQETQYF. DNA for the CDR3: TGTGCCAGCAGCCGGGCCCCCCAAGAGACCCAGTACTTC.

The gene calls are TRBV19 and TRBJ1-5, with 7 bases that match TRBD1. This CDR3 comprises 15 residues. J gave up 1 base and V 5 bases, and 5 bases lay outside the gene matches. The germline CDR1 and CDR2 sequences are LNHDA and SQIVND (reference sequence). This CDR3 is CASSRDRVSNQPQHF. CDR3 nucleotide sequence: TGTGCCAGTAGTCGAGACAGGGTAAGCAATCAGCCCCAGCATTTT.

This clone was detected only once. The rearrangement uses TRBV9 and TRBJ2-1, with TRBD2 matching over 8 bases. V lost 4 bases to trimming and J lost 4 bases; unmatched junction nucleotides: 7. Germline V CDR1 and CDR2: SGDLS, YYNGEE. The CDR3 is made up of 15 amino acids. CDR3 protein: CASSSSGGLYNEQFF. For the CDR3, the DNA is TGTGCCAGCAGCTCCAGCGGGGGACTTTACAATGAGCAGTTCTTC. The whole variable domain, remainder taken from reference TRBV9 and TRBJ2-1, is DSGVTQTPKHLITATGQRVTLRCSPRSGDLSVYWYQQSLDQGLQFLIQYYNGEERAKGNILERFSAQQFPDLHSELNLSSLELGDSALYFCASSSSGGLYNEQFFGPGTRLTVL.

The CDR3 DNA reads TGTGCCAGCAGTGGGACAGGGAAGGGCACCTACAATGAGCAGTTCTTC. It yields the protein CASSGTGKGTYNEQFF. This rearrangement joins TRBV25-1 to TRBJ2-1; TRBD1 matches 8 bases. The germline V gene has CDR1 MGHDK and CDR2 SYGVNS. This CDR3 comprises 16 residues. Trimming cost V 4 bases and J 2 bases; bases outside gene matches: 7.

The V and J genes are TRBV7-2 and TRBJ2-3, with 10 bases aligning to TRBD2. CDR1 and CDR2 (germline): SGHTA, FQGNSA. After removal of 5 bases from V and 4 bases from J, the junction contained 18 bases not matched to a gene. The CDR3 loop spans 19 amino acids. The DNA of the CDR3 is TGTGCCAGCAGCCCACAAGGCAGAGCGGGAGGGCCCCGCGCAGATACGCAGTATTTT. This sequence encodes CASSPQGRAGGPRADTQYF.

V and J are TRBV7-9 and TRBJ1-1, with a tentative D call TRBD1 (5 bases). The CDR3 runs 15 residues. The V end was cut by 4 bases, the J end by 4 bases, with 16 bases between. In germline, CDR1 is SEHNR, CDR2 FQNEAQ (reference sequence). The CDR3 sequence: CASSWPRAGLTEAFF. In nucleotides, the CDR3 is TGTGCCAGCAGCTGGCCCAGGGCGGGCCTCACTGAAGCTTTCTTT.

The chain recombines TRBV30 with TRBJ1-2, with D hard to call. Germline lookup yields CDR1 GTSNPN and CDR2 SVGIG (reference sequence). The V and J ends lost 5 bases and 1 base respectively, with 11 bases between them. CDR3 length equals 13 residues. The CDR3 loop reads CAWLRRDNYGYTF. The CDR3, as DNA: TGTGCCTGGCTCCGACGGGATAACTATGGCTACACCTTC.